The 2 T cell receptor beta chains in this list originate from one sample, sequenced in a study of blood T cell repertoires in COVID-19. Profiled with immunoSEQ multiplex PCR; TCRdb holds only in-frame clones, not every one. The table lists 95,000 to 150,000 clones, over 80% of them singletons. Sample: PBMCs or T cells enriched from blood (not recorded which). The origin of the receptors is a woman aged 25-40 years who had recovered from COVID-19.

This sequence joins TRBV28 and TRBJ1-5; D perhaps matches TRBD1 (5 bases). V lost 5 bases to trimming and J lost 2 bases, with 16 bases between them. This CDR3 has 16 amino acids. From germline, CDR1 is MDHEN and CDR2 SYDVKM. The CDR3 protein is CASSPIDRVRNQPQHF. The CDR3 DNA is TGTGCCAGCAGTCCCATCGACAGAGTTCGCAATCAGCCCCAGCATTTT. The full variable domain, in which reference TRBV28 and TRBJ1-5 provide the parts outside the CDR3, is DVKVTQSSRYLVKRTGEKVFLECVQDMDHENMFWYRQDPGLGLRLIYFSYDVKMKEKGDIPEGYSVSREKKERFSLILESASTNQTSMYLCASSPIDRVRNQPQHFGDGTRLSIL.

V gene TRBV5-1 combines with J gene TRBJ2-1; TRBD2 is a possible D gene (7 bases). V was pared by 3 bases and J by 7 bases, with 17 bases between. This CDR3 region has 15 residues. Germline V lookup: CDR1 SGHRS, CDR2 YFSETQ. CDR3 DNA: TGCGCCAGCAGCTCCTCCAAGGGGGGGCCAAATGAGCAGTTCTTC. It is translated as CASSSSKGGPNEQFF.